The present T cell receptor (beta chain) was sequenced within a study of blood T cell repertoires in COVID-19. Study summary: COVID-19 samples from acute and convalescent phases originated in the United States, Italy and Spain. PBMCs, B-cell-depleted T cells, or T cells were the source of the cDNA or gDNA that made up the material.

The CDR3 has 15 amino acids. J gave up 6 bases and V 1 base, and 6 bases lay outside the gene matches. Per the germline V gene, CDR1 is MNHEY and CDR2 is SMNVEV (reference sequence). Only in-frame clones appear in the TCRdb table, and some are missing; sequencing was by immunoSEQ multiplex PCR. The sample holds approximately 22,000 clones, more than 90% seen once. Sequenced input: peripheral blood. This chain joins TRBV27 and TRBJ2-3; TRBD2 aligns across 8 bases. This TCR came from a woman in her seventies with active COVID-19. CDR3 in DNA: TGTGCCAGCAGTTTATTGATAGCGGGGTCGGATACGCAGTATTTT. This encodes CASSLLIAGSDTQYF.